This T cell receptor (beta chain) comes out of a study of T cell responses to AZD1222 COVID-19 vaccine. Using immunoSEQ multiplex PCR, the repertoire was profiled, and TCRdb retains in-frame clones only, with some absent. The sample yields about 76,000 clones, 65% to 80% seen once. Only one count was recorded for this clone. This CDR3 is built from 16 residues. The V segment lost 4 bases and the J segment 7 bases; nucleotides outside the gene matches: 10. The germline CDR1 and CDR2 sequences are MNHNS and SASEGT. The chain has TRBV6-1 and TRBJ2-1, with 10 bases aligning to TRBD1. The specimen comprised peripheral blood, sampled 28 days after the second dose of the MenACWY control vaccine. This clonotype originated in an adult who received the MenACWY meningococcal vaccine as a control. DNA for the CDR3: TGTGCCAGCAGTGGAACCGGGACAGGGGTATTGAATGAGCAGTTCTTC. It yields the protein CASSGTGTGVLNEQFF.